Listed here is a single T cell receptor beta chain. There is no known antigen for this receptor. No base qualities exist here, and no much larger clone lies one base off it. The library relied on PCR. The listed sequencing device is Illumina HiSeq 4000. High-throughput sequencing was used to profile the CDR3 region of the TCR beta-chain in every patient. In the paper's pipeline: Drawing on CDR3 differences between clinicopathological groups, the researchers built a classifier meant to tell apart patients with distant-metastatic papillary thyroid cancer. The Shannon index was used to measure repertoire diversity, and the Morisita-Horn index was used to measure how similar tumor and blood repertoires were. The raw public data were reprocessed by TCRdb itself: fastp quality trimming at Q25, MiXCR clonotype calling, in-frame beta chains only. The V and J calls reflect TCRdb's pipeline rather than the authors' work. The sample table records some 20,000 clones; around a quarter of these occur just once. The ten largest clones represent 6.1% of the sample.

CDR1 and CDR2, per the germline V gene (reference sequence), are DFQATT and SNEGSKA. V lost 0 bases and J lost 0 bases; the stretch between them is 21 bases long. The CDR3 spans 18 residues, from the cysteine through the phenylalanine. The CDR3 DNA has 54 bases and is translated from base 1. Before undergoing thyroid surgery, none of the patients had been given any kind of treatment. Using T-cell receptor beta sequencing, the researchers looked back retrospectively at clinical samples from patients, gathered between about 2011 and 2018. This entry comes from a study of metastatic and nonmetastatic thyroid tumors (dated by TCRdb to about 2020). Study-level background: For patients with malignant and with benign thyroid disease, the researchers compared repertoires between peripheral blood samples and tumor or nodule tissue samples. Findings and caveats that apply to the study as a whole: In both blood and tumor samples, malignant tumors were reported to have significantly higher TCR beta diversity than benign nodules.

This clonotype originated in a female donor with papillary thyroid cancer or a benign thyroid nodule (not recorded which). Some clones in this sample may be carry-over from other donors' samples. Sequenced material: blood. The sequence links TRBV20-1 to TRBJ2-7; TRBD1 could be the D gene, as 5 bases match. The nucleotide sequence reads TGCAGTGCTAGAGACGCACGCAGGGCGAGAGCGAGCTCCTACGAGCAGTACTTC. It specifies CSARDARRARASSYEQYF.